Shown below are 19 T cell receptor beta chains from a single sample sequenced in a study of shared clonotypes between healthy human individuals. The method was immunoSEQ multiplex PCR; TCRdb's version includes in-frame clones alone and lacks a portion of them. The sample contains approximately 1.4 million clones, 95% to 99% of which appear only once. Sequencing was carried out using naive CD4+ T cells sorted from blood. As for subset: CD45RA+ positively selected. The receptors come from a man aged 25 to 40 in good health.

This clone was seen only once. The chain couples TRBV11-2 to TRBJ1-3; D gene unclear. V dropped 3 bases and J dropped 2 bases, with 14 bases sitting between them. There are 16 residues in the CDR3. CDR1 and CDR2 (germline): SGHAT, FQNNGV. The CDR3 DNA is TGTGCCAGCAGCTTCAAAATCCGGACGCCTGGAAACACCATATATTTT. Amino acids: CASSFKIRTPGNTIYF.

With regard to this clone: This sample also contains other DNA sequences that code for the same CDR3. The V and J genes are TRBV7-2 and TRBJ2-1; 7 bases are a match to TRBD2. The V gene's germline CDR1 is SGHTA and CDR2 FQGNSA. The J segment lost 7 bases and the V segment lost 2 bases, leaving 2 bases of the junction unmatched. This CDR3 is built from 13 residues. The CDR3: CASSLTGGNEQFF. The CDR3 coding sequence is TGTGCCAGCAGCTTAACGGGGGGTAATGAGCAGTTCTTC.

The rearrangement joins TRBV18 to TRBJ1-5, with 7 bases lining up with TRBD1. The V and J ends lost 1 base and 6 bases, in that order; junction bases with no gene match: 6. CDR1 is KGHSH, CDR2 LQKENI, per germline. This CDR3 is 15 amino acids long. The CDR3 protein is CASSPRDRETQPQHF. The CDR3, as DNA: TGTGCCAGCTCACCACGTGACAGGGAAACTCAGCCCCAGCATTTT. The full variable domain, completed using reference TRBV18 and TRBJ1-5, is NAGVMQNPRHLVRRRGQEARLRCSPMKGHSHVYWYRQLPEEGLKFMVYLQKENIIDESGMPKERFSAEFPKEGPSILRIQQVVRGDSAAYFCASSPRDRETQPQHFGDGTRLSIL.

V gene TRBV28 combines with J gene TRBJ2-3, with a possible D match to TRBD2 (6 bases). This CDR3 has 15 amino acids. V shed 6 bases and J shed 2 bases, with 15 bases lying between them. The germline CDR1 and CDR2 sequences are MDHEN and SYDVKM. The CDR3 reads CASRPLADYTDTQYF. The CDR3 DNA reads as TGTGCCAGCAGACCCTTAGCGGATTACACAGATACGCAGTATTTT.

Comment on this clone: This CDR3 is also generated by other DNA sequences in the sample. The chain uses TRBV19 and TRBJ2-7; unclear D gene. Looked up from germline, CDR1 is LNHDA and CDR2 is SQIVND (reference sequence). This CDR3 spans 14 amino acids. V was clipped by 6 bases and J by 0 bases, with 12 bases between them. In DNA form, the CDR3 reads TGTGCCAGTAGCTCAGGCAGTACCTCCTACGAGCAGTACTTC. Its translation: CASSSGSTSYEQYF.

This chain uses TRBV30 with TRBJ2-2; 8 nucleotides agree with TRBD2. This CDR3 is 15 amino acids long. V trimming: 1 base; J trimming: 4 bases; junction bases outside the gene matches: 5. Germline values: CDR1 GTSNPN, CDR2 SVGIG (reference sequence). DNA for the CDR3: TGTGCCTGGAGTGCGGGCGGGAGGAGCACCGGGGAGCTGTTTTTT. It is translated as CAWSAGGRSTGELFF.

The rearrangement links TRBV29-1 to TRBJ1-2; D is possibly TRBD1 (5 bases). Per germline, CDR1 SQVTM and CDR2 ANQGSEA. The CDR3 consists of 14 residues. The V end was cut by 6 bases, the J end by 0 bases, with 14 bases between. CDR3 DNA: TGCAGCGTCGCAAACAGGCTAGCTAACTATGGCTACACCTTC. The encoded protein is CSVANRLANYGYTF.

The gene calls are TRBV5-4 and TRBJ2-5; 11 nucleotides align to TRBD2. V trimming: 4 bases; J trimming: 1 base; junction bases outside the gene matches: 6. The CDR3 loop spans 16 amino acids. The germline V gene has CDR1 SGHNT and CDR2 YYREEE (reference sequence). For the CDR3, the DNA is TGTGCCAGCAGCATCGGACTAGCGGGTATCCAAGAGACCCAGTACTTC. It translates to CASSIGLAGIQETQYF.

The chain is built from TRBV6-1 and TRBJ2-1; D possibly corresponds to TRBD2 (6 bases). V was clipped by 1 base and J by 0 bases, with 10 bases between them. The CDR3 totals 16 residues. Germline-derived CDR1 and CDR2 are MNHNS and SASEGT. The CDR3 region has the DNA TGTGCCAGCAGTGAAGAGCGGGTTGCCTCCTACAATGAGCAGTTCTTC. Protein product: CASSEERVASYNEQFF.

The rearrangement uses TRBV7-2 and TRBJ2-7; TRBD2 agrees at 7 bases. CDR3 length: 16 residues. J lost 2 bases, V lost 1 base, and 8 bases had no gene match. Germline V gene data show CDR1 as SGHTA and CDR2 as FQGNSA. CDR3 protein: CASSLDRSSGTYEQYF. CDR3 nucleotides: TGTGCCAGCAGCTTAGATCGGTCTAGCGGCACCTACGAGCAGTACTTC.

On this clone: Other DNA sequences in this specimen translate into the identical CDR3. This chain joins TRBV27 and TRBJ2-2; 7 nucleotides agree with TRBD2. Trimming cost V 8 bases and J 3 bases; bases outside gene matches: 6. The CDR3 contains 14 residues. Germline values: CDR1 MNHEY, CDR2 SMNVEV (reference sequence). CDR3 amino acids: CASSSGRDTGELFF. The CDR3 region has the DNA TGTGCCAGCTCTAGTGGGAGGGACACCGGGGAGCTGTTTTTT.

DNA of the CDR3: TGTGCCAGCAGTTTACCCGGGTCGGGGCAGCCCCAGCATTTT. This translates into CASSLPGSGQPQHF. V and J are TRBV27 and TRBJ1-5; D unresolved. This CDR3 spans 14 amino acids. CDR1 and CDR2 from the germline V gene are MNHEY and SMNVEV (reference sequence). Trimming removed 2 bases from V and 7 bases from J, with 12 bases in between.

This rearrangement joins TRBV10-3 to TRBJ2-1; 7 positions match TRBD2. The CDR3 covers 13 residues. The J segment lost 3 bases and the V segment lost 7 bases, leaving 3 bases of the junction unmatched. Germline lookup yields CDR1 ENHRY and CDR2 SYGVKD. In DNA, the CDR3 is TGTGCCATCACAAGCGGGAACTACAATGAGCAGTTCTTC. Its protein product is CAITSGNYNEQFF.

The V and J genes are TRBV6-6 and TRBJ2-7; the D call may be TRBD1 or TRBD2 (6 bases each). CDR3 length: 15 residues. V gave up 5 bases and J gave up 1 base, with 15 bases separating them. Germline V lookup: CDR1 MNHNY, CDR2 SVGAGI (reference sequence). The CDR3 sequence: CASSSPGASSYEQYF. Written as DNA, the CDR3 is TGTGCCAGCAGTAGCCCGGGGGCCAGTTCCTACGAGCAGTACTTC.

The chain is built from TRBV7-6 and TRBJ1-2; TRBD1 agrees at 8 bases. Germline trimming cut 5 bases from V and 7 bases from J; bases unmatched to any gene: 9. CDR3 length: 14 amino acids. Germline CDR1 SGHVS, CDR2 FNYEAQ. The CDR3 loop is CASSPGQGAVGYTF. CDR3 sequence (DNA): TGTGCCAGCAGCCCCGGCCAGGGGGCGGTTGGCTACACCTTC.

The V gene is TRBV5-1, the J gene TRBJ2-3, with D possibly matching TRBD2 (6 bases). Germline values: CDR1 SGHRS, CDR2 YFSETQ. The V gene lost 7 bases and the J gene lost 5 bases, with 17 bases spanning the gap. CDR3 length: 14 amino acids. This CDR3 reads CASRGTGAQDTQYF. The CDR3 DNA follows: TGCGCCAGCCGAGGTACGGGAGCCCAAGATACGCAGTATTTT.

This chain links TRBV13 with TRBJ2-1; 7 bases map to TRBD1. Germline V gene lookup returns CDR1 PRHDT and CDR2 FYEKMQ (reference sequence). The CDR3 is made up of 17 amino acids. V dropped 4 bases and J dropped 4; count of bases not matched to a gene: 13. The CDR3 loop reads CASSSFSGTDFYNEQFF. In DNA, the CDR3 is TGTGCCAGCAGCTCGTTTTCCGGGACAGATTTTTACAATGAGCAGTTCTTC.

This rearrangement joins TRBV7-2 to TRBJ2-2; D gene uncertain. The CDR3 consists of 17 residues. The V gene lost 5 bases and the J gene lost 3 bases, with 19 bases spanning the gap. CDR1 is SGHTA and CDR2 is FQGNSA in the germline V gene. The CDR3 here is CASSPPPRSKDTGELFF. The CDR3 nucleotides are TGTGCCAGCAGCCCCCCCCCGAGAAGCAAAGACACCGGGGAGCTGTTTTTT. Supplemented by reference TRBV7-2 and TRBJ2-2, the full variable domain reads GAGVSQSPSNKVTEKGKDVELRCDPISGHTALYWYRQSLGQGLEFLIYFQGNSAPDKSGLPSDRFSAERTGGSVSTLTIQRTQQEDSAVYLCASSPPPRSKDTGELFFGEGSRLTVL.

CDR3 coding DNA: TGTGCCAGCAGCTTGGGATGGGAGGGGGTGAACACTGAAGCTTTCTTT. Protein: CASSLGWEGVNTEAFF. The chain recombines TRBV5-8 with TRBJ1-1; TRBD1 might be the D (6 bases). The CDR3 covers 16 residues. V was clipped by 0 bases and J by 0 bases, with 12 bases between them. In germline, CDR1 is SGHTS, CDR2 YDEGEE.